This TCR beta chain stems from a study of post-analysis software for immune sequencing data. The overall study: The study covered relapsing-remitting, secondary progressive and progressive-relapsing courses of multiple sclerosis.

Germline values: CDR1 SEHNR, CDR2 FQNEAQ (reference sequence). The CDR3 sequence is 16 residues long. Study-level points and caveats: When patients were compared with controls, four or five TRBV segments were more frequent, TRBV5-6, TRBV5-1 and TRBV20-1 among them. Among multiple sclerosis patients, normalized Chao1 diversity was significantly below that of controls.

Every TCR beta cDNA library bore unique molecular identifiers. Some 500,000 cDNA molecules were recovered from an input of roughly 0.85 to 10 million T cells. Each CDR3 protein is one row after TCRdb ran MiXCR on the PCR reads. The repertoire consists of fewer than 900,000 distinct CDR3 sequences, with about 43% occurring once and the leading ten covering roughly 4.4%. Comment on this clonotype: Its antigen remains unidentified. The junction departs from the called germline gene at one end, perhaps through a read error.

This chain joins TRBV7-9 and TRBJ2-3; 10 nucleotides align to TRBD1. Sequenced: blood. The source of this sequence is a girl between 10 and 17 years old with multiple sclerosis. The CDR3 nucleotides read TGTGCCAGCACCGACCTACCGGGACAGGGGCCAGATGCGCAGTATTTT. Translation: CASTDLPGQGPDAQYF.